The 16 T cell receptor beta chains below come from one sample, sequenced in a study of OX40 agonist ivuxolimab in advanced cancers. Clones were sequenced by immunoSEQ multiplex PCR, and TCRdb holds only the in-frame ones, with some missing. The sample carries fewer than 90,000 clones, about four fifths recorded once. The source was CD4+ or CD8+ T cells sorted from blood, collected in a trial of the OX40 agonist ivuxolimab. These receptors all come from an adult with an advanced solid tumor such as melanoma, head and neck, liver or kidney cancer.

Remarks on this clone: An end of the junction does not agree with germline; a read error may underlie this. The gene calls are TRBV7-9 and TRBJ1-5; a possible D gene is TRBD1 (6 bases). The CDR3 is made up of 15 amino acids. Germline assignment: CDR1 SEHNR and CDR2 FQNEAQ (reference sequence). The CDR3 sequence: CASSLAGDGNQPQHF. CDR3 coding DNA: TGTGCCAGCAGCCTAGCAGGGGACGGCAATCAGCCCCAGCATTTT.

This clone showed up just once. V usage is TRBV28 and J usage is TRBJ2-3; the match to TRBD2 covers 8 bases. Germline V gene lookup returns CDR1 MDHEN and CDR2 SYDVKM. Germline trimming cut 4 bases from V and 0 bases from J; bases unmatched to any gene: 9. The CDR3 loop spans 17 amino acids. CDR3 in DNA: TGTGCCAGCAGTTCGATCCGAATAGCGGGAAGCACAGATACGCAGTATTTT. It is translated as CASSSIRIAGSTDTQYF. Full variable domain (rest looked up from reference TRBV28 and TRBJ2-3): DVKVTQSSRYLVKRTGEKVFLECVQDMDHENMFWYRQDPGLGLRLIYFSYDVKMKEKGDIPEGYSVSREKKERFSLILESASTNQTSMYLCASSSIRIAGSTDTQYFGPGTRLTVL.

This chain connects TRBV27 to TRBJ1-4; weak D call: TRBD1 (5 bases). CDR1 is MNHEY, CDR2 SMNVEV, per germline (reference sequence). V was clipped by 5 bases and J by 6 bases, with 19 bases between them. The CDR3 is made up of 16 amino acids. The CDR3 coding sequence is TGTGCCAGCAGTCCGCGGGGCGGGGGGGAGTATGAAAAACTGTTTTTT. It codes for CASSPRGGGEYEKLFF. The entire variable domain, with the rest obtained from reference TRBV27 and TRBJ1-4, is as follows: EAQVTQNPRYLITVTGKKLTVTCSQNMNHEYMSWYRQDPGLGLRQIYYSMNVEVTDKGDVPEGYKVSRKEKRNFPLILESPSPNQTSLYFCASSPRGGGEYEKLFFGSGTQLSVL.

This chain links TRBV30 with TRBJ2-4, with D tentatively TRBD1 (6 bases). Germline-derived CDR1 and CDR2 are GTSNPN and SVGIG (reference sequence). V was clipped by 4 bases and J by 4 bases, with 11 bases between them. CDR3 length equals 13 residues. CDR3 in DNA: TGTGCCTGGACCGGACAGCTGAAAAACATTCAGTACTTC. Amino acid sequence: CAWTGQLKNIQYF.

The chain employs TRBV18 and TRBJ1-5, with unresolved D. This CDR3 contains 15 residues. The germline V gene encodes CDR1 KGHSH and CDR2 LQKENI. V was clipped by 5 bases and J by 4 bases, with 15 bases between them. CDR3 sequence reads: CASSNGRHPNQPQHF. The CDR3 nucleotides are TGTGCCAGCTCAAACGGGAGGCATCCTAATCAGCCCCAGCATTTT.

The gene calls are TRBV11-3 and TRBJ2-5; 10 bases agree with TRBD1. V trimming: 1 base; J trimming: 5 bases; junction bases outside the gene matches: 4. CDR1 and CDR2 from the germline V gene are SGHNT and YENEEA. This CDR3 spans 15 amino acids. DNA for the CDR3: TGTGCCAGCAGCTTAGTTGGGACAGGGGAGGAGACCCAGTACTTC. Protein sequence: CASSLVGTGEETQYF.

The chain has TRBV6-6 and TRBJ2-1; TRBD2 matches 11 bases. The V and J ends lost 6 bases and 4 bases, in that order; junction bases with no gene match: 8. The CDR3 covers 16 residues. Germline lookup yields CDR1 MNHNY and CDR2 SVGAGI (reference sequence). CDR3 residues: CASSPPGTSGYNEQFF. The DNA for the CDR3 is TGTGCCAGCAGCCCGCCCGGGACTAGCGGATACAATGAGCAGTTCTTC.

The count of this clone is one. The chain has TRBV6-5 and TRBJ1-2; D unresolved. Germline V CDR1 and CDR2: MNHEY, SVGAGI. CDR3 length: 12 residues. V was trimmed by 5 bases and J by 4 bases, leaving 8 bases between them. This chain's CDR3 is CASSQVGYGYTF. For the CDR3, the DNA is TGTGCCAGCAGTCAGGTCGGCTATGGCTACACCTTC.

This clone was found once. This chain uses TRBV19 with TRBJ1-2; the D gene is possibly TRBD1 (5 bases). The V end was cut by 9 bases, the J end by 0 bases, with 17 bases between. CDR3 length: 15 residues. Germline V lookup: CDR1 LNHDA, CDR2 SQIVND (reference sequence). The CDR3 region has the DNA TGTGCCAGCAACCCGGGGGAGTACCCTAACTATGGCTACACCTTC. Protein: CASNPGEYPNYGYTF.

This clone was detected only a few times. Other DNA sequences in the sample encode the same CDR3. Written as DNA, the CDR3 is TGCGCCAGCCTCCGGTCTGCCTCTGGTGAAGCTTTCTTT. Translated, it gives CASLRSASGEAFF. The chain recombines TRBV5-1 with TRBJ1-1; D is uncertain. This CDR3 has 13 residues. V shed 7 bases and J shed 7 bases, with 17 bases lying between them. CDR1 and CDR2 (germline): SGHRS, YFSETQ.

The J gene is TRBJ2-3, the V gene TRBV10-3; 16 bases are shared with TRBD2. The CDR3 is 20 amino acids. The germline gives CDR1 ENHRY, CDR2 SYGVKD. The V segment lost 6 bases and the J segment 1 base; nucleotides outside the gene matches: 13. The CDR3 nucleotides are TGTGCCATCAGCAGACCGGGACTAGCGGGGGGGGGATCTGGCACAGATACGCAGTATTTT. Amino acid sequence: CAISRPGLAGGGSGTDTQYF.

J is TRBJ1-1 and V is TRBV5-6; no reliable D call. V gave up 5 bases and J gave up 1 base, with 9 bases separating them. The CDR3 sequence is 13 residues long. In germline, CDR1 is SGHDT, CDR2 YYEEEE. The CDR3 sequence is CASRTPGNTEAFF. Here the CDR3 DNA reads TGTGCCAGCAGAACACCGGGGAACACTGAAGCTTTCTTT.

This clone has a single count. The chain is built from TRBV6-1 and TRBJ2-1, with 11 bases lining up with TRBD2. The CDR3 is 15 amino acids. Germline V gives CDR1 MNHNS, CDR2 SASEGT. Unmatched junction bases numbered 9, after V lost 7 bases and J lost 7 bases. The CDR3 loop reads CASTALAGGPNEQFF. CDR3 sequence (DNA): TGTGCCAGCACAGCTCTAGCGGGGGGCCCGAATGAGCAGTTCTTC.

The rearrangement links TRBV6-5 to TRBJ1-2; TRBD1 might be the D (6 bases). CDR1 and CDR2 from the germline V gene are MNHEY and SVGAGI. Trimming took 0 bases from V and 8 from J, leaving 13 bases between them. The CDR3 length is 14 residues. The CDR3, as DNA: TGTGCCAGCAGTTACTCATCGGGGGCGGGCGGCTACACCTTC. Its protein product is CASSYSSGAGGYTF.

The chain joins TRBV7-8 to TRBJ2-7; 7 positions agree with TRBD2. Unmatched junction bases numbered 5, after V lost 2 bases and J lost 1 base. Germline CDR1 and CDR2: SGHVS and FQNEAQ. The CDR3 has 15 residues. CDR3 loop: CASSLRAGESYEQYF. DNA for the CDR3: TGTGCCAGCAGCTTACGGGCGGGGGAGTCCTACGAGCAGTACTTC.

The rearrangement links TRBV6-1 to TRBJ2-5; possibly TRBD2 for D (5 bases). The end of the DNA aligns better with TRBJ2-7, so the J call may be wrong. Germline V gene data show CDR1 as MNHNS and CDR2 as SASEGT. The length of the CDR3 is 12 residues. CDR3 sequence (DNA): TGTGCCAGCAGTGGAACGGGGTACGAGCAGTACTTC. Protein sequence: CASSGTGYEQYF.